The 10 T cell receptor beta chains reported below all come from one sample, sequenced in a study of T cells after yellow fever vaccination. TCRdb used MiXCR to reprocess the 5' RACE reads, holding one entry per CDR3 protein. In the table there are under 600,000 distinct CDR3 sequences, approximately 12% of which are singletons. The specimen comprised PBMCs, sampled on the day of the yellow fever booster vaccination. These receptors were obtained from a young man who received the YFV17D yellow fever vaccine.

This clonotype was counted only a few times. The genes are TRBV19 and TRBJ2-1, with TRBD2 matching 10 bases. The CDR3 loop spans 16 amino acids. Germline CDR1 reads LNHDA; CDR2 reads SQIVND (reference sequence). The V and J ends lost 4 bases and 3 bases, in that order; junction bases with no gene match: 6. CDR3 coding DNA: TGTGCCAGTAGTAATCTAGCGGGAGATTTCTACAATGAGCAGTTCTTC. Translating it yields CASSNLAGDFYNEQFF.

The chain combines TRBV15 with TRBJ2-1; 12 positions match TRBD2. CDR1 and CDR2 (germline): LNHNV, YYDKDF (reference sequence). This CDR3 region has 15 residues. V lost 3 bases and J lost 9; bases outside the gene matches: 6. The CDR3 bases are TGTGCCACCAGCAGGACTAGCGGGAGTATGGGTGAGCAGTTCTTC. Residues: CATSRTSGSMGEQFF.

This clonotype was seen a few times. The chain couples TRBV5-1 to TRBJ2-5; 13 bases line up with TRBD2. The germline V gene has CDR1 SGHRS and CDR2 YFSETQ. J lost 2 bases, V lost 6 bases, and 7 bases had no gene match. This CDR3 comprises 16 residues. CDR3 in amino acids: CASIWTSGSGQETQYF. CDR3 nucleotide sequence: TGCGCCAGCATATGGACTAGCGGGAGTGGGCAAGAGACCCAGTACTTC.

The table lists this clonotype with a few counts. The rearrangement joins TRBV7-9 to TRBJ2-3; a weak D match, TRBD1 (5 bases). Germline V gives CDR1 SEHNR, CDR2 FQNEAQ (reference sequence). The CDR3 has 13 amino acids. V was cut by 11 bases and J by 0 bases, with 12 bases left in between. CDR3: CAGLQGSTDTQYF. DNA for the CDR3: TGTGCCGGCTTGCAGGGTAGCACAGATACGCAGTATTTT.

The chain recombines TRBV4-1 with TRBJ2-3, with 10 positions matching TRBD2. V was clipped by 0 bases and J by 7 bases; unmatched bases: 10. Germline CDR1 and CDR2: MGHRA and YSYEKL. There are 17 residues in the CDR3. CDR3 sequence: CASSQESAAGGPNTQYF. The CDR3 DNA follows: TGCGCCAGCAGCCAAGAAAGTGCAGCGGGAGGGCCGAATACGCAGTATTTT.

The chain has TRBV25-1 and TRBJ2-7; tentatively, D is TRBD2 (6 bases). Germline V gene lookup returns CDR1 MGHDK and CDR2 SYGVNS. The germline V and J ends were trimmed by 2 bases and 6 bases, with 14 bases remaining between them. The CDR3 totals 14 residues. For the CDR3, the DNA is TGTGCCAGCAGTGAAAGGAGGGTCTCGGGCGAGCAGTACTTC. Amino acid sequence: CASSERRVSGEQYF.

This clonotype was recorded a few times. The chain employs TRBV7-8 and TRBJ2-3; 13 bases match TRBD2. CDR1 SGHVS and CDR2 FQNEAQ come from the germline V gene. This CDR3 contains 17 residues. J gave up 0 bases and V 4 bases, and 4 bases lay outside the gene matches. CDR3 sequence: CASSSGLAGPSTDTQYF. The CDR3 region has the DNA TGTGCCAGCAGCTCGGGACTAGCGGGACCAAGCACAGATACGCAGTATTTT. Variable domain in full (rest from reference TRBV7-8 and TRBJ2-3): GAGVSQSPRYKVAKRGQDVALRCDPISGHVSLFWYQQALGQGPEFLTYFQNEAQLDKSGLPSDRFFAERPEGSVSTLKIQRTQQEDSAVYLCASSSGLAGPSTDTQYFGPGTRLTVL.

This clonotype was found a few times. The chain joins TRBV7-2 to TRBJ2-3; 9 positions match TRBD2. V trimming: 2 bases; J trimming: 2 bases; junction bases outside the gene matches: 11. The germline gives CDR1 SGHTA, CDR2 FQGNSA. CDR3 size: 18 residues. CDR3 sequence (DNA): TGTGCCAGCAGCTTATCCCTAGCGGGGACGGGGTCCACAGATACGCAGTATTTT. It is translated as CASSLSLAGTGSTDTQYF.

The V call is TRBV28, the J call TRBJ2-3; TRBD1 might be the D (5 bases). Looked up from germline, CDR1 is MDHEN and CDR2 is SYDVKM. V lost 6 bases and J 4 bases, leaving 14 bases between the germline ends. The CDR3 runs to 14 residues. CDR3 residues: CASRPTDRSDTQYF. Written as DNA, the CDR3 is TGTGCCAGCAGACCCACCGACAGATCAGATACGCAGTATTTT.

The rearrangement uses TRBV6-2 or TRBV6-3 and TRBJ1-1, with D perhaps TRBD1 (5 bases). V lost 2 bases and J lost 7, with 17 bases in between. CDR3 size: 15 residues. CDR1 is MNHEY, CDR2 SVGEGT, per germline. In nucleotides, the CDR3 is TGTGCCAGCAGTTACCCCCACGCGGGGCGGAGTGAAGCTTTCTTT. Translating it yields CASSYPHAGRSEAFF.